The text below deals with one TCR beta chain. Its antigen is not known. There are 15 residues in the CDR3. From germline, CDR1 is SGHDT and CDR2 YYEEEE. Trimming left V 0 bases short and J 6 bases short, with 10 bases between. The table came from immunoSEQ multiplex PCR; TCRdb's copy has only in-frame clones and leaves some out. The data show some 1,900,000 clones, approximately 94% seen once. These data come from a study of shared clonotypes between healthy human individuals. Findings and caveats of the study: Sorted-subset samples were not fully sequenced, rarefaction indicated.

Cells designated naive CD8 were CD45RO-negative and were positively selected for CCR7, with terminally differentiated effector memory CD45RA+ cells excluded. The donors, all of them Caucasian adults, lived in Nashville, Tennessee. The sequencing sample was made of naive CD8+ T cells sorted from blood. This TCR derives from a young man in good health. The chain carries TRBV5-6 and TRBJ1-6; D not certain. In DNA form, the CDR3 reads TGTGCCAGCAGCTTGGAAGTGGCTGGTAATTCACCCCTCCACTTT. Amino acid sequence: CASSLEVAGNSPLHF.